This TCR beta chain was captured by sequencing in a study of T cell responses to AZD1222 COVID-19 vaccine. Germline V gene sequence: CDR1 SEHNR, CDR2 FQNEAQ (reference sequence). The germline V and J ends were trimmed by 5 bases and 6 bases, with 9 bases remaining between them. CDR3 length equals 12 residues. This table comes from immunoSEQ multiplex PCR, and its TCRdb copy is limited to in-frame clones, with some not included. The table includes about 160,000 clones, about 93% detected once. V usage is TRBV7-9 and J usage is TRBJ2-3; weak D call: TRBD2 (6 bases). This clonotype originated in an adult in good health. The source material was peripheral blood, sampled on day 0 of AZD1222 vaccination. Here the CDR3 DNA reads TGTGCCAGCAGCAAAAGCGGGGATACGCAGTATTTT. Translated, it gives CASSKSGDTQYF.